Shown below are 23 T cell receptor beta chains from a single sample sequenced in a study of sequential checkpoint blockade in melanoma. TCRdb's copy holds only in-frame clones and misses some; the assay was immunoSEQ multiplex PCR. Here the sample spans tens of thousands of clones, 82% being singletons. Stated treatment: randomized to nivolumab then ipilimumab (arm A) or the reverse (arm B). The sequences come from CD8+ T cells sorted from blood (inferred from file names), collected from a patient given nivolumab and ipilimumab in sequence. These receptors came from a human donor with melanoma.

The chain has TRBV18 and TRBJ1-2; 8 bases are shared with TRBD1. Germline V lookup: CDR1 KGHSH, CDR2 LQKENI. The CDR3 totals 17 residues. The junction had 16 bases not matched to a gene; V was cut back by 4 bases and J by 6 bases. CDR3 in amino acids: CASSRVGSGGAVDGYTF. In nucleotides, the CDR3 is TGTGCCAGCTCACGAGTAGGATCAGGGGGCGCGGTAGATGGCTACACCTTC.

The chain links TRBV5-1 to TRBJ1-1; D ambiguous. This CDR3 has 14 amino acids. V was shortened by 0 bases and J by 3 bases, with 9 bases between the two germline ends. The germline V gene has CDR1 SGHRS and CDR2 YFSETQ. The CDR3 DNA follows: TGCGCCAGCAGCTTGGGACTTGGAGACACTGAAGCTTTCTTT. It specifies CASSLGLGDTEAFF.

The rearrangement links TRBV6-1 to TRBJ2-5, with D maybe TRBD1 (5 bases). V shed 7 bases and J shed 7 bases, with 19 bases lying between them. Germline V gene data show CDR1 as MNHNS and CDR2 as SASEGT. The CDR3 consists of 14 residues. The CDR3 sequence is CASNFDRGLGTQYF. Written as DNA, the CDR3 is TGTGCCAGCAATTTTGACAGAGGTCTGGGGACCCAGTACTTC.

V is TRBV9 and J is TRBJ2-3; TRBD2 aligns across 13 bases. Looked up from germline, CDR1 is SGDLS and CDR2 is YYNGEE. With V trimmed by 3 bases and J by 4 bases, 2 bases remained unmatched. The CDR3 has 15 residues. The CDR3 sequence is CASSGTSGSADTQYF. The DNA of the CDR3 is TGTGCCAGCAGCGGGACTAGCGGGAGTGCAGATACGCAGTATTTT. Looking up the rest from reference TRBV9 and TRBJ2-3 gives the full variable domain: DSGVTQTPKHLITATGQRVTLRCSPRSGDLSVYWYQQSLDQGLQFLIQYYNGEERAKGNILERFSAQQFPDLHSELNLSSLELGDSALYFCASSGTSGSADTQYFGPGTRLTVL.

The V call is TRBV2, the J call TRBJ2-3; 13 bases line up with TRBD2. This CDR3 comprises 15 residues. The germline gives CDR1 SNHLY, CDR2 FYNNEI. V dropped 4 bases and J dropped 6; count of bases not matched to a gene: 4. Written as DNA, the CDR3 is TGTGCCAGCAGTGCACTAGCGGGAGGGCTGGATACGCAGTATTTT. As protein: CASSALAGGLDTQYF.

The chain has TRBV19 and TRBJ2-6, with 7 bases lining up with TRBD2. V lost 8 bases to trimming and J lost 2 bases; unmatched junction nucleotides: 12. This CDR3 spans 17 amino acids. Germline-derived CDR1 and CDR2 are LNHDA and SQIVND (reference sequence). DNA of the CDR3: TGTGCCAGTTTCCCCAGCTCAGGACTAGCTGGGGCCAACGTCCTGACTTTC. Translation gives CASFPSSGLAGANVLTF.

The chain employs TRBV7-9 and TRBJ2-3; the match to TRBD2 covers 10 bases. The V and J ends lost 4 bases and 3 bases, in that order; junction bases with no gene match: 4. Germline CDR1 reads SEHNR; CDR2 reads FQNEAQ (reference sequence). The CDR3 contains 15 residues. In DNA, the CDR3 is TGTGCCAGCAGCTCCTCGACTAGCGGGACAGATACGCAGTATTTT. Translated: CASSSSTSGTDTQYF.

This clone was counted a few times. The CDR3 reads CATSTAGGGNQPQHF. DNA of the CDR3: TGTGCCACCAGCACAGCAGGAGGCGGCAATCAGCCCCAGCATTTT. The chain combines TRBV15 with TRBJ1-5; D unclear. Trimming shortened V by 4 bases and J by 2 bases, and 12 bases separated the two germline ends. The length of the CDR3 is 15 residues. CDR1 is LNHNV and CDR2 is YYDKDF in the germline V gene (reference sequence).

This clone was picked up one time. V and J are TRBV9 and TRBJ2-3; 7 positions agree with TRBD2. Trimming took 6 bases from V and 8 from J; bases not matched to a gene: 15. This CDR3 spans 15 amino acids. The germline CDR1 and CDR2 sequences are SGDLS and YYNGEE. The CDR3 sequence is CASNTAGEVSGTQYF. The CDR3 region has the DNA TGTGCCAGCAATACCGCGGGAGAGGTTAGTGGTACGCAGTATTTT.

The chain uses TRBV18 and TRBJ2-2; 10 bases map to TRBD2. The CDR3 runs to 15 residues. Germline V CDR1 and CDR2: KGHSH, LQKENI. Unmatched junction bases numbered 1, after V lost 3 bases and J lost 3 bases. The CDR3 DNA follows: TGTGCCAGCTCACCTCTAGCGGGGGACACCGGGGAGCTGTTTTTT. It encodes CASSPLAGDTGELFF. Full variable domain (remainder filled in from reference TRBV18 and TRBJ2-2): NAGVMQNPRHLVRRRGQEARLRCSPMKGHSHVYWYRQLPEEGLKFMVYLQKENIIDESGMPKERFSAEFPKEGPSILRIQQVVRGDSAAYFCASSPLAGDTGELFFGEGSRLTVL.

J is TRBJ2-2 and V is TRBV11-3, with 11 positions matching TRBD1. CDR3 size: 16 residues. Germline CDR1 is SGHNT and CDR2 is YENEEA. J was trimmed by 6 bases and V by 5 bases; bases with no gene match: 8. In DNA, the CDR3 is TGTGCCAGCAGCACGACGGACAGGGGGCTCGCCGGGGAGCTGTTTTTT. It specifies CASSTTDRGLAGELFF.

A few counts support this clone. The gene calls are TRBV5-1 and TRBJ2-2; D not certain. This CDR3 spans 15 amino acids. The germline gives CDR1 SGHRS, CDR2 YFSETQ. V was cut by 0 bases and J by 0 bases, with 6 bases left in between. The CDR3 loop is CASSLDPTNTGELFF. CDR3 sequence (DNA): TGCGCCAGCAGCTTGGATCCTACGAACACCGGGGAGCTGTTTTTT.

This chain joins TRBV5-4 and TRBJ2-1; 11 nucleotides align to TRBD1. This CDR3 is built from 14 residues. Germline CDR1 is SGHNT and CDR2 is YYREEE (reference sequence). V lost 8 bases to trimming and J lost 8 bases; unmatched junction nucleotides: 9. The CDR3 nucleotides read TGTGCCAGTCCGGGGACAGGGGGTCCCGATGAGCAGTTCTTC. This codes for CASPGTGGPDEQFF.

The V call is TRBV18, the J call TRBJ1-4; 7 bases are a match to TRBD1. Germline trimming cut 5 bases from V and 3 bases from J; bases unmatched to any gene: 3. Germline V gene data show CDR1 as KGHSH and CDR2 as LQKENI. This CDR3 is 14 amino acids long. CDR3 bases: TGTGCCAGCTCAGACAGGGCGGCTAATGAAAAACTGTTTTTT. It specifies CASSDRAANEKLFF.

The CDR3 reads CASSHASGRTDTQYF. In DNA, the CDR3 is TGCGCCAGCAGTCATGCTAGCGGACGGACAGATACGCAGTATTTT. The chain combines TRBV10-2 with TRBJ2-3, with 7 bases that match TRBD2. Germline V gene data show CDR1 as WSHSY and CDR2 as SAAADI. The CDR3 loop spans 15 amino acids. The ends lost 5 bases at V and 3 bases at J; junction bases unmatched: 8.

This rearrangement joins TRBV18 to TRBJ2-3; the D is unclear. The CDR3 spans 14 residues. Trimming pared 4 bases from V and 0 bases from J, leaving 8 bases between. Per the germline V gene, CDR1 is KGHSH and CDR2 is LQKENI. CDR3 nucleotide sequence: TGTGCCAGCTCACTTGGTGCGAGCACAGATACGCAGTATTTT. This codes for CASSLGASTDTQYF.

The chain joins TRBV7-6 to TRBJ2-5, with 11 nucleotides matching TRBD1. The end of the DNA aligns better with TRBJ2-7, so the J call may be wrong. The germline V gene encodes CDR1 SGHVS and CDR2 FNYEAQ. The CDR3 has 15 amino acids. Here the CDR3 reads CASSAGQGASYEQYF. CDR3 DNA sequence: TGTGCCAGCAGCGCCGGACAGGGGGCCTCCTACGAGCAGTACTTC.

The chain is built from TRBV18 and TRBJ1-1, with 9 bases lining up with TRBD1. The germline CDR1 and CDR2 sequences are KGHSH and LQKENI. After removal of 2 bases from V and 4 bases from J, the junction contained 2 bases not matched to a gene. The CDR3 runs to 14 residues. CDR3 in DNA: TGTGCCAGCTCACCAGAGACAGGGGGCACTGAAGCTTTCTTT. This translates into CASSPETGGTEAFF. Looking up the rest from reference TRBV18 and TRBJ1-1 gives the full variable domain: NAGVMQNPRHLVRRRGQEARLRCSPMKGHSHVYWYRQLPEEGLKFMVYLQKENIIDESGMPKERFSAEFPKEGPSILRIQQVVRGDSAAYFCASSPETGGTEAFFGQGTRLTVV.

The chain employs TRBV28 and TRBJ2-7; 8 positions agree with TRBD2. Germline CDR1 reads MDHEN; CDR2 reads SYDVKM. This CDR3 comprises 16 residues. V was clipped by 3 bases and J by 3 bases; unmatched bases: 10. CDR3 sequence reads: CASSFSYLSGSYEQYF. CDR3 sequence (DNA): TGTGCCAGCAGTTTCTCTTACCTCAGCGGGAGCTACGAGCAGTACTTC.

This clone came up once. The chain employs TRBV28 and TRBJ1-2; D is perhaps TRBD1 (5 bases). The CDR3 runs 14 residues. Germline V lookup: CDR1 MDHEN, CDR2 SYDVKM. Deletions cut 3 bases from V and 2 bases from J, with 10 bases between. CDR3 sequence: CASSFGGRNYGYTF. As DNA, the CDR3 is TGTGCCAGCAGTTTCGGGGGTAGAAACTATGGCTACACCTTC.

This clone was recorded a few times. The chain links TRBV6-1 to TRBJ1-2; D remains unclear. The CDR3 consists of 14 residues. Deletions cut 1 base from V and 4 bases from J, with 10 bases between. Germline CDR1 reads MNHNS; CDR2 reads SASEGT. The CDR3 DNA reads as TGTGCCAGCAGTGAAGGAGCAGGCCCCTATGGCTACACCTTC. Amino acids: CASSEGAGPYGYTF.

The chain has TRBV14 and TRBJ1-2; D remains unclear. Per the germline V gene, CDR1 is SGHDN and CDR2 is FVKESK. The CDR3 is 17 amino acids. Trimming removed 4 bases at V and 0 bases at J, with 18 bases between. CDR3 amino acids: CASSPNSYYITNYGYTF. In nucleotides, the CDR3 is TGTGCCAGCAGCCCGAACTCCTACTACATCACTAACTATGGCTACACCTTC. The full variable domain, rest sourced from reference TRBV14 and TRBJ1-2, is EAGVTQFPSHSVIEKGQTVTLRCDPISGHDNLYWYRRVMGKEIKFLLHFVKESKQDESGMPNNRFLAERTGGTYSTLKVQPAELEDSGVYFCASSPNSYYITNYGYTFGSGTRLTVV.

This chain joins TRBV28 and TRBJ2-1, with D possibly matching TRBD2 (6 bases). There are 15 residues in the CDR3. The germline V and J ends were trimmed by 5 bases and 3 bases, with 14 bases remaining between them. Germline CDR1 MDHEN, CDR2 SYDVKM. CDR3: CASSPQGGDYNEQFF. DNA of the CDR3: TGTGCCAGCAGTCCTCAGGGAGGTGACTACAATGAGCAGTTCTTC.